The rows below give T cell receptor beta chains drawn from one sample of a study of vaccination effects on CD4 cells after COVID-19. Profiling relied on immunoSEQ multiplex PCR, and the TCRdb table lists in-frame clones only, not all of them. The sample gives fewer than 70,000 clones, 75% to 90% of which show up once; 12% is in the top ten. These TCRs are of unknown antigen specificity. The sequencing used CD4+ T cells from PBMCs cultured with SARS-CoV-2 spike peptides, collected before COVID-19 vaccination. These receptors were obtained from a human donor who received a COVID-19 vaccine. The CDR3 runs from the conserved cysteine through the conserved F or W. The D gene is left open where the match is weak. A row's size may be missing; if present it is once, few, many or a size class.

>.|.|TRBV4-1|TRBJ2-1
TGCGCCAGCAGCCAAGTTACCTCTGGCAATGAGCAGTTCTTC
CASSQVTSGNEQFF
>.|TRBD2|TRBV3-1/TRBV3-2|TRBJ2-1
TGTGCCAGCAGCCTAGCGGGGGGAGACAATGAGCAGTTCTTC
CASSLAGGDNEQFF
>.|TRBD2|TRBV3-1/TRBV3-2|TRBJ2-3
TGTGCCAGCAGCCAGGGTCGGGGGGGTGTAGATACGCAGTATTTT
CASSQGRGGVDTQYF
>.|.|TRBV3-1/TRBV3-2|TRBJ1-2
TGTGCCAGCAGCCCGCGCAATCGGGGGGACTATGGCTACACCTTC
CASSPRNRGDYGYTF
>.|.|TRBV18|TRBJ1-2
TGTGCCAGCTCACCGGGGCAGGACTATGGCTACACCTTC
CASSPGQDYGYTF
>.|.|TRBV5-6|TRBJ1-4
TGTGCCAGCAGCCCCGGAGGGCGGGATGAAAAACTGTTTTTT
CASSPGGRDEKLFF
>few|TRBD1|TRBV27|TRBJ1-6
TGTGCCAGCAGTCTTTCCCGGGACAGGGATTACTCACCCCTCCACTTT
CASSLSRDRDYSPLHF
>few|.|TRBV19|TRBJ1-5
TGTGCCAGTAGGGACGACAGCAATCAGCCCCAGCATTTT
CASRDDSNQPQHF
>.|.|TRBV7-3|TRBJ2-3
TGTGCCAGCAGCTCAAACGGGCTAGCTAGCACAGATACGCAGTATTTT
CASSSNGLASTDTQYF
>.|.|TRBV18|TRBJ2-2
TGTGCCAGCGACAGGTCCAACACCGGGGAGCTGTTTTTT
CASDRSNTGELFF
>.|.|TRBV2|TRBJ1-5
TGTGCCAGCAACTTACAGGGTACTCTCAATCAGCCCCAGCATTTT
CASNLQGTLNQPQHF
>.|TRBD2|TRBV2|TRBJ2-3
TGTGCCAGCACCGACGGGGGAGCGGGGGGGCAGACGCAGTATTTT
CASTDGGAGGQTQYF
>.|.|TRBV18|TRBJ1-4
TGTGCCAGCTCACCGGTGAGGGCAACTAATGAAAAACTGTTTTTT
CASSPVRATNEKLFF
>.|.|TRBV7-2|TRBJ2-6
TGTGCCAGCAGCTCACGGGTTACTGGGGCCAACGTCCTGACTTTC
CASSSRVTGANVLTF
>.|.|TRBV24-1|TRBJ2-5
TGTGCCACCAGTGGTGGGGGGGGGCGAGAGACCCAGTACTTC
CATSGGGGRETQYF
>.|TRBD1|TRBV6-5|TRBJ1-2
TGTGCCAGCAGCCAGGGGGGCGGCTACACCTTC
CASSQGGGYTF
>.|TRBD2|TRBV5-1|TRBJ2-2
TGCGCCAGCAGACTCCTCCCGGGGGGGAACACCGGGGAGCTGTTTTTT
CASRLLPGGNTGELFF
>.|.|TRBV18|TRBJ1-1
TGTGCCAGCTCACTCATAGGCTTGAACACTGAAGCTTTCTTT
CASSLIGLNTEAFF
>once|.|TRBV6-5|TRBJ1-1
TGTGCCAGCAGACCCCTAACAGAGAACACTGAAGCTTTCTTT
CASRPLTENTEAFF
>.|.|TRBV5-1|TRBJ2-3
TGCGCCAGCGGCCAGCGGCCCGCGGATACGCAGTATTTT
CASGQRPADTQYF
>.|TRBD2|TRBV5-1|TRBJ2-3
TGCGCCAGCAGCCCCGGACTAGCGGGAACCCCAGATACGCAGTATTTT
CASSPGLAGTPDTQYF
>.|TRBD2|TRBV7-2|TRBJ2-1
TGTGCCAGCAGTCTGAGCGGGGATTCCAATGAGCAGTTCTTC
CASSLSGDSNEQFF
>.|.|TRBV14|TRBJ2-2
TGTGCCAGCAGCCCCGGACCGATGAACACCGGGGAGCTGTTTTTT
CASSPGPMNTGELFF
>.|TRBD1|TRBV28|TRBJ1-5
TGTGCCACCCAGGGGGGGGGTAGCAATCAGCCCCAGCATTTT
CATQGGGSNQPQHF
>few|TRBD1|TRBV2|TRBJ1-6
TGTGCCAGCGGGACAGAGGTTGAATCACCCCTCCACTTT
CASGTEVESPLHF
>.|TRBD1|TRBV18|TRBJ1-6
TGTGCCAGCTCGCTCCAGGGGGAGAATTCACCCCTCCACTTT
CASSLQGENSPLHF
>.|TRBD1|TRBV4-1|TRBJ2-3
TGCGCCAGCAGCCCCCAGGGGGCGCCTAGCACAGATACGCAGTATTTT
CASSPQGAPSTDTQYF
>.|.|TRBV18|TRBJ1-1
TGTGCCAGCTCACCAAATTTAGCAGGGATTGGGGGTCGAGTCACTGAAGCTTTCTTT
CASSPNLAGIGGRVTEAFF
>few|TRBD1|TRBV5-1|TRBJ2-4
TGCGCCAGCAGCTTGGGGGGACAGGGTACCCCTCAGTACTTC
CASSLGGQGTPQYF
>.|.|TRBV28|TRBJ1-2
TGTGCCAGCAGATCCAGGCCGTATGGGGACACCTTC
CASRSRPYGDTF
>.|.|TRBV19|TRBJ1-2
TGTGCCAGTATTGGGACACGGGCTAACTATGGCTACACCTTC
CASIGTRANYGYTF
>.|.|TRBV6-5|TRBJ1-1
TGTGCCAGTGCCCCCAGGGCCCAGAACACTGAAGCTTTCTTT
CASAPRAQNTEAFF
>.|.|TRBV5-6|TRBJ2-6
TGTGCCAGCAGCTTGGGGATCTCCGGGGCCAACGTCCTGACTTTC
CASSLGISGANVLTF
>.|TRBD2|TRBV3-1/TRBV3-2|TRBJ2-3
TGTGCCAGCAGCCAAGATGACAGTCAGCGGGGGGCAGATACGCAGTATTTT
CASSQDDSQRGADTQYF
>.|.|TRBV7-2|TRBJ1-2
TGTGCCAGCAGCTTAGTTGAAGGGAATGGCTACACCTTC
CASSLVEGNGYTF
>.|TRBD1|TRBV5-1|TRBJ1-2
TGCGCCAGCAGCCCTAGACAGGGGGCGGACTATGGCTACACCTTC
CASSPRQGADYGYTF
>few|.|TRBV5-5|TRBJ1-6
TGTGCCAGCAGCCCACCGGGACCCTGGGATTCACCCCTCCACTTT
CASSPPGPWDSPLHF
>.|.|TRBV7-2|TRBJ2-4
TGTGCCAGCAGCTTTAGCCTGGAAAACATTCAGTACTTC
CASSFSLENIQYF
>.|.|TRBV30|TRBJ2-5
TGTGCCTGGAGTGTACGCGAGACCCAGTACTTC
CAWSVRETQYF
>once|TRBD1|TRBV6-5|TRBJ2-1
TGTGCCACCGGACAGGGACTCTACAATGAGCAGTTCTTC
CATGQGLYNEQFF
>.|.|TRBV4-1|TRBJ2-5
TGCGCCAGCAGCCAAGCCTTAGCGGTAGGGCAAGAGACCCAGTACTTC
CASSQALAVGQETQYF
>.|.|TRBV18|TRBJ2-3
TGTGCCAGCTCACCCCAAGATACGCAGTATTTT
CASSPQDTQYF
>.|TRBD1|TRBV4-2|TRBJ2-4
TGTGCCAGCAGCCAAGATCAGACAGGGGCCAAAAACATTCAGTACTTC
CASSQDQTGAKNIQYF
>.|.|TRBV3-1/TRBV3-2|TRBJ1-2
TGTGCCAGCAGCCACGAGACTCATTCCTATGGCTACACCTTC
CASSHETHSYGYTF